Listed below are T cell receptor beta chains from one sample, sequenced in a study of blood T cell repertoires in COVID-19. Measured with immunoSEQ multiplex PCR; TCRdb has only the in-frame clones, and not every one. The top ten hold approximately 4.8% of the sample, which has a few hundred thousand clones, less than 90% seen once. The sample comprised PBMCs or T cells enriched from blood (not recorded which). These receptors came from a young woman who had been exposed to COVID-19. CDR3s include the opening cysteine and the closing phenylalanine or tryptophan. The order of the fields is D gene, V gene, J gene, clone size, CDR3 DNA, CDR3 protein. A D gene is named only where the DNA matches it firmly. Clone size is not always given. Where it is, it says once, few, many or a class for expanded clones.

TRBD2	TRBV10-1	TRBJ2-3	-	TGCGCCAGCAGTGAGTCGAGGTCATCTTATCTAGCGGGGGGCGTCACAGATACGCAGTATTTT	CASSESRSSYLAGGVTDTQYF
TRBD1	TRBV19	TRBJ1-2	-	TGTGCCAGTAGACCGCCCGGGACAGGGGGAACGGGCGGCTACACCTTC	CASRPPGTGGTGGYTF
-	TRBV5-1	TRBJ2-6	-	TGCGCCAGCAGCTTACAGCAAGGAGCCAACGTCCTGACTTTC	CASSLQQGANVLTF
TRBD1	TRBV10-3	TRBJ1-2	once	TGTGCCATCTCAGCCGGGACAGGGGATGGCTACACCTTC	CAISAGTGDGYTF
-	TRBV6-4	TRBJ2-1	many	TGTGCCAGCAGTGACTCGAGGGGGGGAACTTCTGAGCAGTTCTTC	CASSDSRGGTSEQFF
-	TRBV24-1	TRBJ2-1	-	TGTGCCACCAGTGACTCAAGGGGGTTAAGGTCCTACAATGAGCAGTTCTTC	CATSDSRGLRSYNEQFF
TRBD1	TRBV27	TRBJ1-4	-	TGTGCCAGCAGTCTTGGACAGGGCGCCCTGGAACTGTTTTTT	CASSLGQGALELFF
-	TRBV19	TRBJ2-2	few	TGTGCCAGTAGCTCTCTAGCGAACACCGGGGAGCTGTTTTTT	CASSSLANTGELFF
TRBD1	TRBV4-1	TRBJ1-4	-	TGCGCCAGCAGCCAAGATGCACCGGGACAGGGGTGGGAAAAACTGTTTTTT	CASSQDAPGQGWEKLFF
TRBD1	TRBV6-5	TRBJ1-2	once	TGTGCCAGCCGCCAGGACAGGGGCTATGGCTACACCTTC	CASRQDRGYGYTF
TRBD1	TRBV11-3	TRBJ1-3	-	TGTGCCAGCAGCTTAGATTCAGGGGGAGCTGGAAACACCATATATTTT	CASSLDSGGAGNTIYF